The 5 T cell receptor beta chains reported below all come from one sample, sequenced in a study of graft-versus-host responses after intestinal transplantation. Antigens of these TCRs are unknown. The method was immunoSEQ multiplex PCR; TCRdb's version includes in-frame clones alone and lacks a portion of them. Counted here are more than 95,000 clones, more than 75% occurring once; the ten biggest clones make up about 1%. Source: unstimulated CD4+ T cells sorted from spleen or lymph node cells, taken before intestinal transplant. Receptors were obtained from a human donor who received an intestinal transplant.

The J gene is TRBJ2-5, the V gene TRBV30; perhaps TRBD1 as D (6 bases). The germline V and J ends were trimmed by 4 bases and 1 base, with 7 bases remaining between them. Per the germline V gene, CDR1 is GTSNPN and CDR2 is SVGIG (reference sequence). CDR3 size: 12 residues. The CDR3 region is CAWNRVQETQYF. The DNA for the CDR3 is TGTGCCTGGAACAGGGTCCAAGAGACCCAGTACTTC.

The CDR3, as DNA: TGTGCCAGCAGTGATGGCGGGGGGGGCACAGATACGCAGTATTTT. Its protein is CASSDGGGGTDTQYF. The genes are TRBV2 and TRBJ2-3, with TRBD2 matching over 9 bases. Losses at the gene ends were 3 bases for V and 1 base for J; bases not matched to a gene: 2. The length of the CDR3 is 15 residues. Germline V lookup: CDR1 SNHLY, CDR2 FYNNEI.

The rearrangement links TRBV7-9 to TRBJ1-1; the D gene is possibly TRBD1 (6 bases). The V gene lost 5 bases and the J gene lost 3 bases, with 25 bases spanning the gap. Germline CDR1 and CDR2: SEHNR and FQNEAQ (reference sequence). CDR3 length: 18 residues. CDR3 in amino acids: CASSPGGGKGLKDTEAFF. In DNA, the CDR3 is TGTGCCAGCAGCCCAGGAGGGGGGAAGGGGTTAAAGGACACTGAAGCTTTCTTT.

This clone is a singleton in its sample. CDR3 residues: CAIQAGGRRGNTDTQYF. The CDR3 nucleotides read TGTGCCATACAAGCGGGAGGGCGCCGTGGAAACACAGATACGCAGTATTTT. The chain is built from TRBV9 and TRBJ2-3; 10 bases fit TRBD2. The V gene's germline CDR1 is SGDLS and CDR2 YYNGEE. CDR3 size: 17 residues. V lost 9 bases, J lost 2 bases, and 15 bases stayed unmatched.

V usage is TRBV5-1 and J usage is TRBJ2-5; 7 bases fit TRBD2. This CDR3 comprises 13 residues. V gave up 7 bases and J gave up 2 bases; unmatched junction bases: 5. The V gene's germline CDR1 is SGHRS and CDR2 YFSETQ. The CDR3 region has the DNA TGCGCCAGCTCCAAAGCGGGGCAAGAGACCCAGTACTTC. Residues: CASSKAGQETQYF.